The clone carrying this TCR beta chain was counted a few times. Its target is not known. The authors reverse transcribed all of the isolated RNA, so sequencing captured expressed TCRB transcripts. Measured with immunoSEQ multiplex PCR; TCRdb has only the in-frame clones, and not every one. Of about 320,000 clones listed, around 15% are singletons. The data were taken from a study of beta chain features in type 1 diabetes. Study summary: Sorted cells numbering some 110,000,000 were examined across all samples. Study-wide results and limits: In every one of the four CD4+ subsets, TCRB CDR3s were moderately but significantly shorter in Type 1 diabetes patients.

Markers CD45RO/CCR7/CD25/CD127/CD95/CD27 served to sort CD4+ naive, central memory, regulatory and stem cell-like memory cells. The TCR comes from a man under 40 in good health. The specimen sequenced was central memory CD4+ T cells from blood.

CDR3 in DNA: TGTGCCAGCAGCCCGACGGAGGGTCGGTTCTACGAGCAGTACGTC. Translating it yields CASSPTEGRFYEQYV. The chain has TRBV7-6 and TRBJ2-7, with D maybe TRBD2 (6 bases). The V gene's germline CDR1 is SGHVS and CDR2 FNYEAQ. This CDR3 is 15 amino acids long. V dropped 5 bases and J dropped 3 bases, with 17 bases sitting between them.